The sequence of this T cell receptor (beta chain) was determined in a study of cytomegalovirus exposure and HLA in healthy donors. The PCR ran on 60 Vbeta and 13 Jbeta primers. TCRdb keeps only in-frame clones here, not all; method: immunoSEQ multiplex PCR. This table holds 150,000 to 200,000 clones, about 80% found once. Turning to this clone: The target antigen is unknown.

The study, taken as a whole, reports: Among donors in an Asian-associated ancestry cluster, a later analysis reportedly found fewer N-insertions than the roughly 670-donor mean.

CDR1 MNHEY and CDR2 SVGAGI come from the germline V gene. CDR3 length: 14 residues. Trimming removed 6 bases at V and 7 bases at J, with 18 bases between. The chain links TRBV6-5 to TRBJ2-5; D is unclear. Sequenced material: PBMCs. This sequence was found in a woman aged 25 to 39 in good health and CMV-seropositive. The CDR3 DNA is TGTGCCAGCAGCTTCTCAAGCCTAACCGGGACCCAGTACTTC. This encodes CASSFSSLTGTQYF.